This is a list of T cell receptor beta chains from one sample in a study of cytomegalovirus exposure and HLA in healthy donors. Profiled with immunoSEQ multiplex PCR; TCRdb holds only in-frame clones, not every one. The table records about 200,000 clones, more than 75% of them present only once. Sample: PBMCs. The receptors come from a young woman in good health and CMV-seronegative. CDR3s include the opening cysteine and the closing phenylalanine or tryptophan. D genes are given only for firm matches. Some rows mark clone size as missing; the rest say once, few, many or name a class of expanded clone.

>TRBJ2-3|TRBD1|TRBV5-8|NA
CASRRGLRDTQYF
TGTGCCAGCCGCAGGGGGCTCAGAGATACGCAGTATTTT
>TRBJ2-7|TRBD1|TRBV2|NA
CASSDRQGRLYEQYF
TGTGCCAGCAGTGATCGACAGGGAAGGCTCTACGAGCAGTACTTC
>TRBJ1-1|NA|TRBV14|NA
CASSRGQGKNTEAFF
TGTGCCAGCAGCCGAGGGCAGGGGAAGAACACTGAAGCTTTCTTT
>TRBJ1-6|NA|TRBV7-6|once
CATPGVPLHF
TGTGCCACCCCGGGGGTACCCCTCCACTTT
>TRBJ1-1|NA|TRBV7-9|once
CSSSFRGGYMNTEAFF
TGTTCCAGCAGCTTTAGGGGGGGATACATGAACACTGAAGCTTTCTTT
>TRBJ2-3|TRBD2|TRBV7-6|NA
CASSLSGVYTDTQYF
TGTGCCAGCAGCTTGAGCGGGGTGTACACAGATACGCAGTATTTT
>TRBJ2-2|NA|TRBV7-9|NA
CASSFRLGGRTGELFF
TGTGCCAGCAGCTTCCGTCTGGGGGGGCGGACCGGGGAGCTGTTTTTT
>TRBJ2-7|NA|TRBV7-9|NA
CASSFSQYEQYF
TGTGCCAGCAGCTTTAGCCAGTACGAGCAGTACTTC
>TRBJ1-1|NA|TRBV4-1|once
CASSPPAGPEAFF
TGCGCCAGCAGCCCTCCCGCGGGTCCTGAAGCTTTCTTT
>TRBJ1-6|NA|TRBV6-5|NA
CAARQYNSPLHF
TGTGCCGCCAGACAGTATAATTCACCCCTCCACTTT
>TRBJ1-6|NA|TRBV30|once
CAWSERFIPHF
TGTGCCTGGAGTGAACGGTTCATCCCTCACTTT
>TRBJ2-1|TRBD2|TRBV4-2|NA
CASSQEGLAGGYNEQFF
TGTGCCAGCAGCCAAGAAGGCCTAGCGGGGGGCTACAATGAGCAGTTCTTC
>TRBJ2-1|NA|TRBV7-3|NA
CASSIHRDREQFF
TGTGCCAGCAGCATCCACAGGGATCGGGAGCAGTTCTTC
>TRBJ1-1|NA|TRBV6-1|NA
CAGVTEPYPAFF
TGTGCCGGGGTGACAGAGCCTTACCCGGCTTTCTTT
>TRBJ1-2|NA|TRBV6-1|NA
CASSVDRHYGYTF
TGTGCCAGCAGTGTGGACAGACACTATGGCTACACCTTC
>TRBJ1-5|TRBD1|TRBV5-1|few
CASSLGSGGQPQHF
TGCGCCAGCAGCTTGGGCTCAGGGGGTCAGCCCCAGCATTTT
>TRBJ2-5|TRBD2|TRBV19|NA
CASSQRGGETQYF
TGTGCCAGTAGTCAGCGGGGCGGAGAGACCCAGTACTTC
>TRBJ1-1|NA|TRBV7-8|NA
CASSLGGVEAFF
TGTGCCAGCAGCCTAGGGGGAGTAGAAGCTTTCTTT
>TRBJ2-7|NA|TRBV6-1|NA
CASSETPQDLYEQYF
TGTGCCAGCAGTGAAACTCCCCAGGATCTGTACGAGCAGTACTTC
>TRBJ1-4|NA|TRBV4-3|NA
CASSKRRATNEKLFF
TGCGCCAGCAGCAAGCGCAGGGCAACTAATGAAAAACTGTTTTTT
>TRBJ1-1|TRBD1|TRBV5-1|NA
CASSSRPTGGWGTEAFF
TGCGCCAGCAGCTCTAGACCGACAGGGGGCTGGGGCACTGAAGCTTTCTTT
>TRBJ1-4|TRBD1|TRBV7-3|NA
CASSQGAVEKLFF
TGTGCCAGCAGCCAGGGGGCGGTTGAAAAACTGTTTTTT
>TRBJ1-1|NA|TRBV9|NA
CASSRVGGTEAFF
TGTGCCAGCAGCCGAGTAGGGGGTACTGAAGCTTTCTTT
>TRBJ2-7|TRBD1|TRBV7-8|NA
CASSPRQGTYEQYF
TGTGCCAGCAGTCCCAGACAGGGAACCTACGAGCAGTACTTC
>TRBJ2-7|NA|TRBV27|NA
CASSLGREYEQYF
TGTGCCAGCAGTTTGGGACGGGAGTACGAGCAGTACTTC
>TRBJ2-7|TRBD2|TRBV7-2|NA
CASSFTSGRNEQYF
TGTGCCAGCAGCTTTACTAGCGGGAGGAACGAGCAGTACTTC
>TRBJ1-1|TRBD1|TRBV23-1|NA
CASSQPDRDRGRNTEAFF
TGCGCCAGCAGTCAACCCGACCGGGACAGGGGGCGGAACACTGAAGCTTTCTTT
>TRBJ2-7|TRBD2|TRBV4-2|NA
CASSDGGGVQGQYF
TGTGCCAGCAGTGATGGCGGGGGGGTCCAAGGGCAGTACTTC
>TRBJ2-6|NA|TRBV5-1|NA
CASSSSSGANVLTF
TGCGCCAGCAGCAGCTCCTCTGGGGCCAACGTCCTGACTTTC
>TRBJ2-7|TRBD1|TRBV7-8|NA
CASSPLLGQGITEQYF
TGTGCCAGCAGCCCACTCCTGGGACAGGGGATAACCGAGCAGTACTTC
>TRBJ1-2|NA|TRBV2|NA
CASLSQGHGGYTF
TGTGCCAGCCTAAGCCAAGGACATGGCGGCTACACCTTC
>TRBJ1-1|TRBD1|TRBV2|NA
CASSESRGRWDTEAFF
TGTGCCAGCAGTGAATCCAGGGGGCGGTGGGACACTGAAGCTTTCTTT
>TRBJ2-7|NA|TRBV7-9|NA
CASSLVRSSYEQYF
TGTGCCAGCAGCTTAGTACGTAGCTCCTACGAGCAGTACTTC
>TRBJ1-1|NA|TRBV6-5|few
CASSYGGTEAFF
TGTGCCAGCAGTTACGGGGGGACTGAAGCTTTCTTT
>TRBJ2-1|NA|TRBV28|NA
CASSHAAQTVNEQFF
TGTGCCAGCAGCCATGCTGCTCAGACAGTGAATGAGCAGTTCTTC
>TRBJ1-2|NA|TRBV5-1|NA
CASSQDTIGYTF
TGCGCCAGCAGCCAGGACACTATTGGCTACACCTTC
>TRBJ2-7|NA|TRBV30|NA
CAWSARFYEQYF
TGTGCCTGGAGTGCCCGGTTCTACGAGCAGTACTTC
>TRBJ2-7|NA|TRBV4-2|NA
CASSQERYGGYEQYF
TGTGCCAGCAGCCAAGAGAGGTACGGGGGATACGAGCAGTACTTC
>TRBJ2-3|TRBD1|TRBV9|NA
CASSVGGTGGDTQYF
TGTGCCAGCAGCGTAGGGGGGACAGGGGGGGATACGCAGTATTTT
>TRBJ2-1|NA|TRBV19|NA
CASSGWTGGAGTYNEQFF
TGTGCCAGTAGTGGGTGGACAGGCGGGGCGGGTACATACAATGAGCAGTTCTTC
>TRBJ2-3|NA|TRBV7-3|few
CASSWGHGGTDTQYF
TGTGCCAGCAGCTGGGGACATGGGGGCACAGATACGCAGTATTTT
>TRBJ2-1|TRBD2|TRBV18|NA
CASSPPSSGGYNEQFF
TGTGCCAGCTCACCACCGTCTAGCGGGGGATACAATGAGCAGTTCTTC
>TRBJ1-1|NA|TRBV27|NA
CASSFTGVLNTEAFF
TGTGCCAGCAGTTTTACGGGGGTATTGAACACTGAAGCTTTCTTT
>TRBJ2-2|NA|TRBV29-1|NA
CSVERQGREVGTGELFF
TGCAGCGTTGAACGGCAAGGCAGGGAAGTTGGAACCGGGGAGCTGTTTTTT
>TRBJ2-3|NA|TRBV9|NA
CASSDSAGLTDTQYF
TGTGCCAGCAGCGATTCCGCGGGCTTGACAGATACGCAGTATTTT
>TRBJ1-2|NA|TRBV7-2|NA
CASSLLGTQGSYGYTF
TGTGCCAGCAGCCTTTTAGGTACGCAGGGCTCCTATGGCTACACCTTC
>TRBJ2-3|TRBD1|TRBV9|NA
CASSTRGTGPGDTQYF
TGTGCCAGCAGCACCCGGGGGACAGGGCCTGGGGATACGCAGTATTTT
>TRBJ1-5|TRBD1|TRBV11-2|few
CASSLATGGDQPQHF
TGTGCCAGCAGCTTAGCGACAGGGGGAGATCAGCCCCAGCATTTT
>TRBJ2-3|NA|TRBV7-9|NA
CASSEEAYTQYF
TGTGCCAGCAGCGAGGAGGCATATACGCAGTATTTT
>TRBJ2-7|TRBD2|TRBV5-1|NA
CASSRRLAGGPTYEQYF
TGCGCCAGCAGCCGGAGGTTAGCGGGAGGGCCTACCTACGAGCAGTACTTC
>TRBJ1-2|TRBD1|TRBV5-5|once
CASSLDGTERPKYGYTF
TGTGCCAGCAGCTTGGACGGGACAGAGCGCCCCAAGTATGGCTACACCTTC
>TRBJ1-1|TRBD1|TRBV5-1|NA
CASRPTGGETEAFF
TGCGCCAGCAGACCGACAGGGGGCGAAACTGAAGCTTTCTTT
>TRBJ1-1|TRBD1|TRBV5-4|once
CASSSLDRGNTEAFF
TGTGCCAGCAGCTCGTTGGACAGGGGGAACACTGAAGCTTTCTTT
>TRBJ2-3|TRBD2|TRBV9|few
CASSVAPSAGSTDTQYF
TGTGCCAGCAGCGTAGCCCCCTCAGCGGGAAGCACAGATACGCAGTATTTT
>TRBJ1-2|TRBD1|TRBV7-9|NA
CASSSTPGQGGNGYTF
TGTGCCAGCAGCTCTACCCCGGGACAGGGGGGGAATGGCTACACCTTC
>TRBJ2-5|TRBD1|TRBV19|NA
CASSPPRTGPQETQYF
TGTGCCAGTAGTCCTCCCAGGACAGGACCCCAAGAGACCCAGTACTTC
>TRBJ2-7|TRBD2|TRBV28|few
CASSPSGPYEQYF
TGTGCCAGCAGTCCTAGCGGACCCTACGAGCAGTACTTC